This TCR beta chain was sequenced during a study of blood T cell repertoires in COVID-19. Study overall: Samples of COVID-19 (acute and convalescent) were obtained from the United States, Italy and Spain. Sample material is recorded as cDNA or gDNA derived from T cells, B-cell-depleted T cells, or PBMCs.

V lost 0 bases and J lost 6, with 12 bases in between. Germline loops: CDR1 MNHEY, CDR2 SVGEGT. The CDR3 totals 14 residues. Using immunoSEQ multiplex PCR, the repertoire was profiled, and TCRdb retains in-frame clones only, with some absent. The data show around 230,000 clones, more than 70% seen once. Recruits, aged about 18 to 100 years, lived in approximately 26 US areas. Cohort placement rested on clinical history that participants reported themselves. Sample: PBMCs or T cells enriched from blood (not recorded which). The genes are TRBV6-2 or TRBV6-3 and TRBJ2-7, with D possibly being TRBD2 (6 bases). This clonotype was sampled from a woman in her thirties or forties with acute COVID-19. The CDR3, as DNA: TGTGCCAGCAGTTACTCGGGTGGAGGGACCGAGCAGTACGTC. The encoded protein is CASSYSGGGTEQYV.